Shown below are 3 T cell receptor beta chains from a single sample sequenced in a study of cytomegalovirus exposure and HLA in healthy donors. In the PCR, 60 Vbeta and 13 Jbeta primers were used. Profiled with immunoSEQ multiplex PCR; TCRdb holds only in-frame clones, not every one. Altogether approximately 150,000 clones are present, approximately 70% being singletons, with the ten largest covering around 1.6%. The source material was PBMCs. These TCRs come from a woman between 18 and 29 years old in good health and CMV-seronegative.

This rearrangement joins TRBV4-3 to TRBJ2-3, with a possible D match to TRBD2 (5 bases). V lost 2 bases and J 4 bases, leaving 13 bases between the germline ends. Germline-derived CDR1 and CDR2 are LGHNA and YSLEER. The CDR3 covers 15 residues. CDR3 residues: CASSQSGYWADTQYF. CDR3 in DNA: TGCGCCAGCAGCCAAAGCGGCTACTGGGCAGATACGCAGTATTTT.

This clone came up a few times. Other DNA sequences in this sample translate to the same CDR3. The chain uses TRBV30 and TRBJ1-1; TRBD1 aligns across 10 bases. Trimming took 2 bases from V and 4 from J; bases not matched to a gene: 1. Germline assignment: CDR1 GTSNPN and CDR2 SVGIG (reference sequence). This CDR3 has 13 residues. CDR3 protein: CAWSRTGGTEAFF. Written as DNA, the CDR3 is TGTGCCTGGAGTAGGACAGGGGGCACTGAAGCTTTCTTT. Complete variable domain (other parts from reference TRBV30 and TRBJ1-1): SQTIHQWPATLVQPVGSPLSLECTVEGTSNPNLYWYRQAAGRGLQLLFYSVGIGQISSEVPQNLSASRPQDRQFILSSKKLLLSDSGFYLCAWSRTGGTEAFFGQGTRLTVV.

The rearrangement joins TRBV28 to TRBJ1-1, with D perhaps TRBD1 (6 bases). The CDR3 runs 15 residues. From germline, CDR1 is MDHEN and CDR2 SYDVKM. V was trimmed by 6 bases and J by 3 bases, leaving 17 bases between them. CDR3 nucleotides: TGTGCCAGCAGCCCGGTTGGACAGACAGACACTGAAGCTTTCTTT. This gives the protein CASSPVGQTDTEAFF.